One and the same sample provided the 18 T cell receptor beta chains below, sequenced in a study of blood T cell repertoires in COVID-19. Clones were read by immunoSEQ multiplex PCR, and TCRdb kept only the in-frame ones, dropping some. Among 250,000 to 350,000 clones listed, around 92% were seen once. The sequenced sample consisted of peripheral blood. The receptors originated from a young man who had recovered from COVID-19.

The J gene is TRBJ1-2, the V gene TRBV28; TRBD1 agrees at 7 bases. Looked up from germline, CDR1 is MDHEN and CDR2 is SYDVKM. The CDR3 loop spans 14 amino acids. The V segment lost 6 bases and the J segment 4 bases; nucleotides outside the gene matches: 8. Here the CDR3 DNA reads TGTGCCAGCAGCCGCGACAGGGCCGTCTATGGCTACACCTTC. This sequence encodes CASSRDRAVYGYTF.

Concerning this clone itself: The identical CDR3 is also encoded by other nucleotide sequences in the sample. V gene TRBV6-5 combines with J gene TRBJ1-1; D is possibly TRBD1 (5 bases). Trimming removed 2 bases from V and 5 bases from J, with 9 bases in between. The CDR3 is 13 amino acids. Per germline, CDR1 MNHEY and CDR2 SVGAGI. The CDR3 spells CASSYGQGTEAFF. CDR3 bases: TGTGCCAGCAGTTACGGACAAGGGACTGAAGCTTTCTTT.

This chain connects TRBV5-6 to TRBJ2-7; D possibly corresponds to TRBD1 (6 bases). Trimming stripped 2 bases from V and 2 bases from J, with 14 bases between. The CDR3 sequence is 15 residues long. Germline V lookup: CDR1 SGHDT, CDR2 YYEEEE. The CDR3 spells CASSFGGQYTYEQYF. The CDR3 nucleotides are TGTGCCAGCAGCTTCGGTGGACAGTATACCTACGAGCAGTACTTC.

The J gene is TRBJ2-1, the V gene TRBV18; D gene unclear. The CDR3 has 12 amino acids. Germline V gives CDR1 KGHSH, CDR2 LQKENI. Trimming shortened V by 6 bases and J by 8 bases, and 11 bases separated the two germline ends. The chain's CDR3 is CASSPRVDEQFF. CDR3 bases: TGTGCCAGCTCGCCTCGGGTGGATGAGCAGTTCTTC.

This chain links TRBV25-1 with TRBJ2-7, with D uncertain. From germline, CDR1 is MGHDK and CDR2 SYGVNS. This CDR3 has 12 amino acids. Trimming shortened V by 3 bases and J by 4 bases, and 7 bases separated the two germline ends. Here the CDR3 DNA reads TGTGCCAGCAGTGAGACAAATTACGAGCAGTACTTC. This translates into CASSETNYEQYF.

This clone was observed a single time. The rearrangement links TRBV6-5 to TRBJ1-1, with D unclear. V was trimmed by 7 bases and J by 4 bases, leaving 10 bases between them. The CDR3 sequence is 12 residues long. CDR1 MNHEY and CDR2 SVGAGI come from the germline V gene. The CDR3 loop reads CASKIGGTEAFF. CDR3 DNA: TGTGCCAGCAAAATCGGAGGCACTGAAGCTTTCTTT.

This chain connects TRBV6-5 to TRBJ2-3; a weak D match, TRBD2 (5 bases). The CDR3 extends over 13 amino acids. Germline lookup yields CDR1 MNHEY and CDR2 SVGAGI. V dropped 6 bases and J dropped 3 bases, with 10 bases sitting between them. The CDR3, as DNA: TGTGCCAGCAGAACTAGACTGACAGATACGCAGTATTTT. Translation: CASRTRLTDTQYF.

The chain is built from TRBV2 and TRBJ1-2; perhaps TRBD1 as D (6 bases). The CDR3 has 12 residues. The V gene lost 3 bases and the J gene lost 8 bases, with 10 bases spanning the gap. CDR1 is SNHLY, CDR2 FYNNEI, per germline. The CDR3 nucleotides are TGTGCCAGCAGTGACCCCGACAGGGGCTACACCTTC. Protein sequence: CASSDPDRGYTF.

The chain has TRBV27 and TRBJ1-1; 8 nucleotides align to TRBD1. The CDR3 runs to 14 residues. The V segment lost 1 base and the J segment 5 bases; nucleotides outside the gene matches: 3. Germline lookup yields CDR1 MNHEY and CDR2 SMNVEV (reference sequence). CDR3 sequence: CASSLFRGRTEAFF. The DNA of the CDR3 is TGTGCCAGCAGTTTATTCAGGGGGCGGACTGAAGCTTTCTTT.

The chain has TRBV29-1 and TRBJ2-5; TRBD1 matches at 7 bases. V lost 5 bases, J lost 2 bases, and 8 bases stayed unmatched. This CDR3 is 14 amino acids long. Germline CDR1 SQVTM, CDR2 ANQGSEA. The CDR3 DNA sequence: TGCAGCGTTCAAACAGGGGACCGACAAGAGACCCAGTACTTC. Encoded protein: CSVQTGDRQETQYF.

This clone occurred once. The chain uses TRBV6-2 or TRBV6-3 and TRBJ2-2; 7 bases line up with TRBD2. The CDR3 has 14 residues. CDR1 and CDR2 from the germline V gene are MNHEY and SVGEGT. With 5 bases clipped from V and 4 bases from J, the junction kept 4 bases outside the gene matches. The CDR3 DNA reads as TGTGCCAGCAGTGGGACGGGAGGCACCGGGGAGCTGTTTTTT. Its protein product is CASSGTGGTGELFF.

The genes are TRBV5-4 and TRBJ2-7; 8 nucleotides line up with TRBD1. V was clipped by 2 bases and J by 4 bases; unmatched bases: 5. CDR1 and CDR2 from the germline V gene are SGHNT and YYREEE (reference sequence). The CDR3 has 14 amino acids. CDR3 in amino acids: CASSLGGQVYEQYF. CDR3 in DNA: TGTGCCAGCAGCTTAGGGGGACAGGTGTACGAGCAGTACTTC.

This clone showed up just once. The rearrangement joins TRBV7-9 to TRBJ1-5; no clear D gene. V was trimmed by 3 bases and J by 5 bases, leaving 5 bases between them. The germline V gene has CDR1 SEHNR and CDR2 FQNEAQ (reference sequence). CDR3 length equals 12 residues. The CDR3 bases are TGTGCCAGCAGCTTGAGTTATCAGCCCCAGCATTTT. Translated, it gives CASSLSYQPQHF.

The chain couples TRBV19 to TRBJ2-5; D is unresolved. This CDR3 spans 15 amino acids. Germline V CDR1 and CDR2: LNHDA, SQIVND (reference sequence). V gave up 3 bases and J gave up 1 base, with 12 bases separating them. CDR3 bases: TGTGCCAGTAGTATCGGGTCCCGCGGCCAAGAGACCCAGTACTTC. Translated: CASSIGSRGQETQYF.

V is TRBV6-5 and J is TRBJ2-3; 8 nucleotides agree with TRBD2. Germline-derived CDR1 and CDR2 are MNHEY and SVGAGI. Trimming at V came to 2 bases and at J to 10 bases, leaving 8 bases not matched to a gene. This CDR3 has 14 amino acids. The CDR3 here is CASSYGAGAQSQYF. CDR3 DNA: TGTGCCAGCAGTTACGGAGCGGGGGCCCAGTCGCAGTATTTT.

The chain couples TRBV4-2 to TRBJ1-1, with D possibly matching TRBD1 (6 bases). Deletions cut 0 bases from V and 1 base from J, with 9 bases between. Germline CDR1 LGHNA, CDR2 YNFKEQ. CDR3 length: 15 residues. CDR3 residues: CASSQDLGANTEAFF. The CDR3 bases are TGTGCCAGCAGCCAAGATTTGGGGGCGAACACTGAAGCTTTCTTT.

The chain is built from TRBV16 and TRBJ1-5; no definite D call. This CDR3 contains 14 residues. Germline lookup yields CDR1 KGHSY and CDR2 FQNENV. V was clipped by 0 bases and J by 5 bases, with 8 bases between them. This CDR3 reads CASSQSGSHQPQHF. The CDR3 coding sequence is TGTGCCAGCAGCCAATCTGGCTCCCATCAGCCCCAGCATTTT.

The V call is TRBV6-6, the J call TRBJ1-5, with D possibly TRBD1 on 5 matching bases. Per the germline V gene, CDR1 is MNHNY and CDR2 is SVGAGI (reference sequence). This CDR3 region has 15 residues. Trimming left V 8 bases short and J 4 bases short, with 18 bases between. The CDR3 region is CASSRGGVSNQPQHF. The CDR3 DNA is TGTGCCAGCTCCCGGGGGGGGGTATCGAATCAGCCCCAGCATTTT.